This TCR beta chain was sequenced during a study of a mutant IDH1 vaccine in newly diagnosed glioma. Across the study: Vaccines were begun 4-6 weeks after radiotherapy alone, or with temozolomide cycles. Most patients had radiochemotherapy with temozolomide before enrollment; others had one alone. Study-wide results and caveats: Vaccination elicited immune responses in approximately 93% of patients. Top peripheral T cell clonotype shifts appeared unrelated to pseudoprogression.

Details on this clone: Its matching antigen is unknown.

TCRdb's copy holds only in-frame clones and misses some; the assay was immunoSEQ multiplex PCR. The table records tens of thousands of clones, roughly two thirds of them present only once. The time point: week 11, during vaccination. Every single dose of the vaccine, 300 ug of mutant IDH1 20-mer peptide, came with topical imiquimod. V was pared by 4 bases and J by 3 bases, with 5 bases of the junction left unmatched. Germline CDR1 and CDR2: SGHNT and YYREEE (reference sequence). There are 16 residues in the CDR3. The sequenced sample was peripheral blood mononuclear cells (PBMCs), obtained from a glioma patient whose treatment included an IDH1 peptide vaccine. The origin of this receptor is a man aged 18 to 30 with glioma. Some clones in this sample may be carry-over from other donors' samples. The chain employs TRBV5-4 and TRBJ2-5; 14 bases align to TRBD2. In DNA, the CDR3 is TGTGCCAGCAGCCCGACTAGCGGGAGGGCCAAAGAGACCCAGTACTTC. Encoded protein: CASSPTSGRAKETQYF.